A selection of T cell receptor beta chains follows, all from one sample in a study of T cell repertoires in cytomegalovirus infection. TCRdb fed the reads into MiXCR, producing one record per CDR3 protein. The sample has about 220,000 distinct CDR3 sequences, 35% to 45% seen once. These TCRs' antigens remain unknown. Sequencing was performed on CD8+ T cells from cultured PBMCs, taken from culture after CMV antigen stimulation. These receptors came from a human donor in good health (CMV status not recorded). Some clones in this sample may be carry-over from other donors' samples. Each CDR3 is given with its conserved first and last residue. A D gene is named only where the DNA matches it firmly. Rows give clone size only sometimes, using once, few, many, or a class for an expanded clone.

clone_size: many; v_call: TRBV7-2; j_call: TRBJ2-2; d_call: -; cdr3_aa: CASSSTMDSGELFF; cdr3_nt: TGTGCCAGCAGCTCTACTATGGACAGCGGGGAGCTGTTTTTT
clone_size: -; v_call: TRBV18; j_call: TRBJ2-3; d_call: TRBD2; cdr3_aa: CASSPLGTSGSTDTQYF; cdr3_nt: TGTGCCAGCTCACCACTAGGGACTAGCGGGAGCACAGATACGCAGTATTTT
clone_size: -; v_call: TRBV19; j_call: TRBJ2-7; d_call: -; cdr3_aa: CASSIRDTSYEQYF; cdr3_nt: TGTGCCAGTAGTATCCGGGACACCAGCTACGAGCAGTACTTC
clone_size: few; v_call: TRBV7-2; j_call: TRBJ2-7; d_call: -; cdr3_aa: CASSFRSSLYEQYF; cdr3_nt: TGTGCCAGCAGCTTTAGGTCGAGTCTCTACGAGCAGTACTTC
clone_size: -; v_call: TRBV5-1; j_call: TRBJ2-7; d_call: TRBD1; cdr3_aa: CASSFPGQRTYEQYF; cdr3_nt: TGCGCCAGCAGCTTCCCGGGACAGAGGACCTACGAGCAGTACTTC
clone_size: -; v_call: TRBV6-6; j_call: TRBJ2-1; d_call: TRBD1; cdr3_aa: CASSPRTGRDNEQFF; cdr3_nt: TGTGCCAGCAGTCCCCGGACAGGGCGGGACAATGAGCAGTTCTTC
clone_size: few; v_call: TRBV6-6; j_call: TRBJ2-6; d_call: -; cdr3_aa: CASLGPDSHSGANVLTF; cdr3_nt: TGTGCCAGCCTCGGCCCGGACAGCCACTCTGGGGCCAACGTCCTGACTTTC
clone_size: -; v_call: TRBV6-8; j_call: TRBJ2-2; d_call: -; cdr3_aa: CASSDEGELFF; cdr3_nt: TGTGCCAGCTCGGATGAGGGGGAGCTGTTTTTT
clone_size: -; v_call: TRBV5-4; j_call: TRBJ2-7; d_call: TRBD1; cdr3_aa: CASSPGDREAYEQYF; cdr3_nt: TGTGCCAGCAGCCCCGGGGACAGAGAAGCCTACGAGCAGTACTTC
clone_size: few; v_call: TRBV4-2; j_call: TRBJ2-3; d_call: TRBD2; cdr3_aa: CASSQDIPGNGGAWDTQYF; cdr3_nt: TGTGCCAGCAGCCAAGATATCCCCGGTAACGGGGGGGCATGGGATACGCAGTATTTT
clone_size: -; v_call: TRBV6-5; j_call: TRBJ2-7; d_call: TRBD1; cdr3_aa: CASSYSTGQESYEQYF; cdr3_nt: TGTGCCAGCAGTTACTCCACGGGACAGGAGTCCTACGAGCAGTACTTC
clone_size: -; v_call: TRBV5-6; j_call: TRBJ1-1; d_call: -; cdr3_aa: CASSTTGNPEAFF; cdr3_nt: TGTGCCAGCAGTACTACAGGGAACCCTGAAGCTTTCTTT